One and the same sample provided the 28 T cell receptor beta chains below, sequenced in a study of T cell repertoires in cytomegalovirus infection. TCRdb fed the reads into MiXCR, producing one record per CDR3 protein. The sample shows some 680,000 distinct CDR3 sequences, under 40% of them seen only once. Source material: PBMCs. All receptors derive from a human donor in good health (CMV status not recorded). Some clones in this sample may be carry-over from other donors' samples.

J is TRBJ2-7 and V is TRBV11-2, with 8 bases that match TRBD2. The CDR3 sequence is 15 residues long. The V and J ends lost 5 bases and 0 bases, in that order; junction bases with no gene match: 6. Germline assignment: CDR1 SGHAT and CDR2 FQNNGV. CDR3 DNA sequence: TGTGCCAGCAGCCAGACGGGGGGGAGCTCCTACGAGCAGTACTTC. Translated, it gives CASSQTGGSSYEQYF.

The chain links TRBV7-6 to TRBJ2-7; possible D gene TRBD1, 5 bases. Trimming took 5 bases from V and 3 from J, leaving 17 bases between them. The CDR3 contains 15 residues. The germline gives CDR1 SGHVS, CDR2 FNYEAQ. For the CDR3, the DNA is TGTGCCAGCAGCCCAGGGAAGGGTATACTCTACGAGCAGTACTTC. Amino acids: CASSPGKGILYEQYF.

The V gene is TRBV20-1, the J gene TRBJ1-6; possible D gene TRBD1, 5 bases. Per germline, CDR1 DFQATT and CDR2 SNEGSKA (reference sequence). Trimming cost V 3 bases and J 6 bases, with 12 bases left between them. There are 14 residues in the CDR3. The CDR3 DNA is TGCAGTGCTAGGTCCACAGGCCCTAATTCACCCCTCCACTTT. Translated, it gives CSARSTGPNSPLHF.

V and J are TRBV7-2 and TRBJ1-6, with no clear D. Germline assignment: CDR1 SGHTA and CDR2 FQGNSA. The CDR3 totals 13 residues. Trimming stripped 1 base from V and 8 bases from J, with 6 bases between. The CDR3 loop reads CASSLVEDSPLHF. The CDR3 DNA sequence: TGTGCCAGCAGCTTAGTTGAGGATTCACCCCTCCACTTT.

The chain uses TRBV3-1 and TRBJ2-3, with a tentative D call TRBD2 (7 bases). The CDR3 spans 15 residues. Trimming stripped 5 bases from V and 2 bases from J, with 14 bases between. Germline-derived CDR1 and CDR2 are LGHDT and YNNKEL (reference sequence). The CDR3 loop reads CASSSGGPYTDTQYF. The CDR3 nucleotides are TGTGCCAGCAGCTCCGGGGGGCCCTACACAGATACGCAGTATTTT.

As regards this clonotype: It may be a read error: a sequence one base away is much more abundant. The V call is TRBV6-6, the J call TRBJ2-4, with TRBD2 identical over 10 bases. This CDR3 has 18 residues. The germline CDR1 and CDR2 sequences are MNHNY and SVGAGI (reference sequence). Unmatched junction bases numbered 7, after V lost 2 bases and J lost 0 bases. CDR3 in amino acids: CASSYRGLAVGAKNIQYF. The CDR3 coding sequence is TGTGCCAGCAGTTACCGAGGACTAGCGGTAGGAGCCAAAAACATTCAGTACTTC.

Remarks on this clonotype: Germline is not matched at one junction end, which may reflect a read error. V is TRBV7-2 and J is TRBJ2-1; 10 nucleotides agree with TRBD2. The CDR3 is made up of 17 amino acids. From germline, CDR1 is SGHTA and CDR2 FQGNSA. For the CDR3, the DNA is TGTGCCAGCAGTCTTTACCGGCGAGCGGGGGGGCACAATGAGCCGTTCTTC. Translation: CASSLYRRAGGHNEPFF.

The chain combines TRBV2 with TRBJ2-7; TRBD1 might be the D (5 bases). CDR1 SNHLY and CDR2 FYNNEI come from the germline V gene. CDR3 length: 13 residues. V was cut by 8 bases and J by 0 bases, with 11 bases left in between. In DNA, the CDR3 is TGTGCCAGCGATTCAGGGATCTCCTACGAGCAGTACTTC. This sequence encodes CASDSGISYEQYF. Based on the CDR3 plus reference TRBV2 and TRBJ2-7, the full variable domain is EPEVTQTPSHQVTQMGQEVILRCVPISNHLYFYWYRQILGQKVEFLVSFYNNEISEKSEIFDDQFSVERPDGSNFTLKIRSTKLEDSAMYFCASDSGISYEQYFGPGTRLTVT.

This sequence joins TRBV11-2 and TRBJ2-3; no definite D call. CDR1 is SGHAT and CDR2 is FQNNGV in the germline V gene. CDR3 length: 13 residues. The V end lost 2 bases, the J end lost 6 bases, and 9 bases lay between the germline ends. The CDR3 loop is CASSLIASDTQYF. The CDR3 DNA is TGTGCCAGCAGCTTAATAGCTTCGGATACGCAGTATTTT.

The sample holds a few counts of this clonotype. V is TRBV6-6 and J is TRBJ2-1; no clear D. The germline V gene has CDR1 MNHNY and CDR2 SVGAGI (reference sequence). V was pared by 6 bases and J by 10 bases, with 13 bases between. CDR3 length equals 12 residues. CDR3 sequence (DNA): TGTGCCAGCAGGCGCTTGGCGGAAGAGCAGTTCTTC. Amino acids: CASRRLAEEQFF.

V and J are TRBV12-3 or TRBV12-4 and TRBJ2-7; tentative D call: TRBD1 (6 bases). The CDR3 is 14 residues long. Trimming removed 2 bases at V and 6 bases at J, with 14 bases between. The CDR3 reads CASSLLGGPFEQYF. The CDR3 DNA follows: TGTGCCAGCAGTTTACTAGGGGGTCCTTTCGAGCAGTACTTC.

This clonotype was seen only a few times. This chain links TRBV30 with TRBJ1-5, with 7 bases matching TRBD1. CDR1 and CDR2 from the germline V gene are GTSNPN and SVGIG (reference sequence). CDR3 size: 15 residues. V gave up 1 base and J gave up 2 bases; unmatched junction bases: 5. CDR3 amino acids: CAWSGQGVRNQPQHF. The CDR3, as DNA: TGTGCCTGGAGTGGTCAGGGGGTACGCAATCAGCCCCAGCATTTT.

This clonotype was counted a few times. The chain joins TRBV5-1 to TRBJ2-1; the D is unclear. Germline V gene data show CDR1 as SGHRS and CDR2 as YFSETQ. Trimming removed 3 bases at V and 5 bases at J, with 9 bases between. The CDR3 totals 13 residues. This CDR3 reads CASSSLRDNEQFF. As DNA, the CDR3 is TGCGCCAGCAGCTCCCTCCGGGACAATGAGCAGTTCTTC.

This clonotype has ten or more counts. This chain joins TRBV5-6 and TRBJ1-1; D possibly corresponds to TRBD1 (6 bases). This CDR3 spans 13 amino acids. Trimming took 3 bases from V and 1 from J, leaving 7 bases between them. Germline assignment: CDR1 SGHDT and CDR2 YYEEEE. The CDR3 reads CASSWGQNTEAFF. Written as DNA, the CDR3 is TGTGCCAGCAGCTGGGGACAGAACACTGAAGCTTTCTTT.

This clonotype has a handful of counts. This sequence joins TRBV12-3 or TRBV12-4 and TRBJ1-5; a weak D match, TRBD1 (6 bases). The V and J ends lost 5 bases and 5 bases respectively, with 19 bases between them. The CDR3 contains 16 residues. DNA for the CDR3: TGTGCCAGCAGTCCTACGGGGGGGGCTCAATATCAGCCCCAGCATTTT. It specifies CASSPTGGAQYQPQHF.

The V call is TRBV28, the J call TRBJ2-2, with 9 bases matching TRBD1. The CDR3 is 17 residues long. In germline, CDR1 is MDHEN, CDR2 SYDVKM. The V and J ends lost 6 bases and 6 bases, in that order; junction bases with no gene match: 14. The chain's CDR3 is CASRKGPGQGLAGELFF. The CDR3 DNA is TGTGCCAGCAGAAAAGGCCCCGGACAGGGGCTGGCCGGGGAGCTGTTTTTT.

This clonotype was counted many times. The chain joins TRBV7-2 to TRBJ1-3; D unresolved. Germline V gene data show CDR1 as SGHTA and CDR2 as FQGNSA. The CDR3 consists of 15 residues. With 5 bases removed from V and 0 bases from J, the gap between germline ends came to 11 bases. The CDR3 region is CASSLTRPSGNTIYF. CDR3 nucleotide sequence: TGTGCCAGCAGCCTTACTCGTCCCTCTGGAAACACCATATATTTT.

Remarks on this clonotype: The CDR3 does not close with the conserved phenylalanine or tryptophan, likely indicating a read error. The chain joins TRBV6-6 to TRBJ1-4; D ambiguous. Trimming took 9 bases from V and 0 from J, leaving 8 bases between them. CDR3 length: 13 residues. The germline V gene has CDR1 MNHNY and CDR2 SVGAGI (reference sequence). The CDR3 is CASRAATNEKLFC. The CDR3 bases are TGTGCCAGTCGGGCTGCAACTAATGAAAAACTGTTTTGT.

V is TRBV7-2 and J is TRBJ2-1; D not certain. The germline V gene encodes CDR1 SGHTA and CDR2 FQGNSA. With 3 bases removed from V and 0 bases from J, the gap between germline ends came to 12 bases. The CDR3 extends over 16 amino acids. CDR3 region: CASSFISQSSYNEQFF. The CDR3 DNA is TGTGCCAGCAGCTTCATCAGTCAATCCTCCTACAATGAGCAGTTCTTC.

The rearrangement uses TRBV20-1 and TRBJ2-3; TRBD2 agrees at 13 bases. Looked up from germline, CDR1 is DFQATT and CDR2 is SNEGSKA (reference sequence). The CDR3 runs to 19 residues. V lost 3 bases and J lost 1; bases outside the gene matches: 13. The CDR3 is CSASPGLAGEVGGTDTQYF. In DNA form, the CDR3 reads TGCAGTGCTAGCCCCGGACTAGCGGGAGAAGTGGGAGGCACAGATACGCAGTATTTT.

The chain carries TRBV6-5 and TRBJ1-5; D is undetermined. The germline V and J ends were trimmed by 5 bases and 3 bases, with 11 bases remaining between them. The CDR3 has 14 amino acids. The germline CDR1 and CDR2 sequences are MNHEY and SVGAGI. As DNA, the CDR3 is TGTGCCAGCAGTCCGGACCCCGACAATCAGCCCCAGCATTTT. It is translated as CASSPDPDNQPQHF.

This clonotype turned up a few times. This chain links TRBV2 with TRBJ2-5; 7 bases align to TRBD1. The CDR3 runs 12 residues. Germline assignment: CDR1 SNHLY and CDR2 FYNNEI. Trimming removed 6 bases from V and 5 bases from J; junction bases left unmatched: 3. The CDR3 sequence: CASRTGRETQYF. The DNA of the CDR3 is TGTGCCAGCAGGACAGGGCGCGAGACCCAGTACTTC.

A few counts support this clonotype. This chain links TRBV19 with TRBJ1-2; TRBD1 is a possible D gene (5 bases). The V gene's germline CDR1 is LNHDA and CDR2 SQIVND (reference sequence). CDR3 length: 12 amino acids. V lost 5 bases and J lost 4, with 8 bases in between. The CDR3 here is CASSVTGYGYTF. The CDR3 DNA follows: TGTGCCAGTAGTGTCACAGGCTATGGCTACACCTTC.

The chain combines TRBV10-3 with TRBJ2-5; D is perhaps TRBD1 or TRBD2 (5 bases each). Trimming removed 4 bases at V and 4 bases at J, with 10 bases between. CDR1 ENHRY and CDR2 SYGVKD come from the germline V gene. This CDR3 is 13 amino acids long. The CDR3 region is CAISGGTGETQYF. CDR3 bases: TGTGCCATCAGTGGGGGGACCGGAGAGACCCAGTACTTC.

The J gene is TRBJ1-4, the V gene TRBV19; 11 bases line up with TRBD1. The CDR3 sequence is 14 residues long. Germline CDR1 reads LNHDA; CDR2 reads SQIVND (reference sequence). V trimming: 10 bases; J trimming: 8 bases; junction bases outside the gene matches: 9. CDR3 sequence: CATTPGQGVEKLFF. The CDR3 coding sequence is TGTGCCACTACGCCGGGACAGGGGGTAGAAAAACTGTTTTTT.

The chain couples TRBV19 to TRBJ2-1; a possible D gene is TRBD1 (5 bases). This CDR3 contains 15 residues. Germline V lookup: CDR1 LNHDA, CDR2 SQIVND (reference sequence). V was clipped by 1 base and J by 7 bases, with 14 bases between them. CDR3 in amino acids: CASSIAGRVSNEQFF. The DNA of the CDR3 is TGTGCCAGTAGTATAGCAGGCAGGGTGTCAAATGAGCAGTTCTTC.

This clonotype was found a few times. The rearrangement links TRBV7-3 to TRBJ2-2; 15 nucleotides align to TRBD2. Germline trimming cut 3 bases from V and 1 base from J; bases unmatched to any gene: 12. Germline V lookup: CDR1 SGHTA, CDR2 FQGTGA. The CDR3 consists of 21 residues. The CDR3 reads CASSLFIPGLAGGQNTGELFF. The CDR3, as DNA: TGTGCCAGCAGCTTGTTTATCCCGGGACTAGCGGGGGGTCAGAACACCGGGGAGCTGTTTTTT.

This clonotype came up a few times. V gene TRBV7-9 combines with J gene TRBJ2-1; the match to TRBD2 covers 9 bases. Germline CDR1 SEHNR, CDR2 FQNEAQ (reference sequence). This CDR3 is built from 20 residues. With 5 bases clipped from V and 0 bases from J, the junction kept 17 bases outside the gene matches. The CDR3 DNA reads TGTGCCAGCAGCCCCACCGGGACTAGCTTTTCGAAGAGCTCCTACAATGAGCAGTTCTTC. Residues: CASSPTGTSFSKSSYNEQFF.